This T cell receptor (beta chain) was sequenced in a study of post-analysis software for immune sequencing data. Overall study findings and caveats: Controls' normalized Chao1 diversity significantly exceeded that of multiple sclerosis patients. Roughly 5 TRBV segments occurring more often in patients than controls included TRBV5-6, TRBV5-1 and TRBV20-1.

cDNA libraries of TCR beta carried unique molecular identifiers. Some 450,000 cDNA molecules were recovered from an input of roughly 0.85 to 10 million T cells. Each CDR3 protein is one row after TCRdb ran MiXCR on the PCR reads. This table has about 540,000 distinct CDR3 sequences, around 34% appearing once. This clonotype was detected only a few times. What it binds is unknown. Germline values: CDR1 KGHSH, CDR2 LQKENI. This CDR3 spans 11 amino acids. Deletions cut 5 bases from V and 7 bases from J, with 5 bases between. The source of this sequence is a girl aged 2-17 years with multiple sclerosis. Sample: blood. This chain connects TRBV18 to TRBJ2-2; D is undetermined. The CDR3 sequence is CASSEVGELFF. Here the CDR3 DNA reads TGTGCCAGCTCAGAAGTCGGGGAGCTGTTTTTT.